The 22 T cell receptor beta chains in this list originate from one sample, sequenced in a study of blood T cell repertoires in COVID-19. Clones were read by immunoSEQ multiplex PCR, and TCRdb kept only the in-frame ones, dropping some. This sample carries around 400,000 clones, approximately 91% of them seen once, and the ten largest clones take 0.8% to 0.9%. Material: PBMCs or T cells enriched from blood (not recorded which). These receptors all stem from a woman between 40 and 50 years old who had been exposed to COVID-19.

The chain uses TRBV6-5 and TRBJ1-1; unclear D gene. Germline V gene data show CDR1 as MNHEY and CDR2 as SVGAGI. The CDR3 length is 15 residues. Trimming stripped 4 bases from V and 2 bases from J, with 14 bases between. As DNA, the CDR3 is TGTGCCAGCAGTTTCCTCCCGGGTCCCAACACTGAAGCTTTCTTT. As protein: CASSFLPGPNTEAFF.

The chain employs TRBV5-4 and TRBJ2-3, with D possibly TRBD2 on 5 matching bases. V lost 4 bases, J lost 1 base, and 16 bases lay in between. This CDR3 has 16 amino acids. CDR1 and CDR2 (germline): SGHNT, YYREEE (reference sequence). The CDR3 sequence is CASSPDSGSRTDTQYF. CDR3 sequence (DNA): TGTGCCAGCAGCCCGGACTCCGGGTCTCGCACAGATACGCAGTATTTT.

The chain uses TRBV24-1 and TRBJ2-3; 7 positions match TRBD1. The CDR3 covers 14 residues. Germline assignment: CDR1 KGHDR and CDR2 SFDVKD. V was clipped by 4 bases and J by 3 bases; unmatched bases: 3. The CDR3 protein is CATSEGQITDTQYF. The CDR3, as DNA: TGTGCCACCAGTGAGGGACAGATTACAGATACGCAGTATTTT.

The J gene is TRBJ1-1, the V gene TRBV14, with TRBD1 as a possible D gene (5 bases). V shed 0 bases and J shed 6 bases, with 17 bases lying between them. The V gene's germline CDR1 is SGHDN and CDR2 FVKESK. The CDR3 runs to 16 residues. This CDR3 is CASSQDWGAGRSEAFF. CDR3 in DNA: TGTGCCAGCAGCCAAGATTGGGGAGCAGGGAGGTCTGAAGCTTTCTTT.

This clone is a singleton in its sample. The DNA of the CDR3 is TGTGCCAGCAGCGAGCTTTTCCTTGGGGGGGTGAGCAATCAGCCCCAGCATTTT. Translated, it gives CASSELFLGGVSNQPQHF. This chain uses TRBV21-1 with TRBJ1-5. TRBV21-1 is given as a pseudogene. This CDR3 has 18 amino acids.

This sequence joins TRBV19 and TRBJ2-7, with D tentatively TRBD1 (8 bases). Germline-derived CDR1 and CDR2 are LNHDA and SQIVND (reference sequence). CDR3 length: 14 residues. Between the trimmed V and J ends, which lost 4 bases and 4 bases, there was a span of 14 bases. CDR3 coding DNA: TGTGCCAGTAGTACTACAGGGGGAGGGTACGAGCAGTACTTC. This translates into CASSTTGGGYEQYF. The full variable domain, completed using reference TRBV19 and TRBJ2-7, is DGGITQSPKYLFRKEGQNVTLSCEQNLNHDAMYWYRQDPGQGLRLIYYSQIVNDFQKGDIAEGYSVSREKKESFPLTVTSAQKNPTAFYLCASSTTGGGYEQYFGPGTRLTVT.

V usage is TRBV7-2 and J usage is TRBJ2-3, with 9 bases identical to TRBD2. Germline V gene data show CDR1 as SGHTA and CDR2 as FQGNSA. The CDR3 consists of 16 residues. V shed 1 base, J shed 5 bases, and the junction held 7 bases outside the gene matches. Written as DNA, the CDR3 is TGTGCCAGCAGCTTAGTGTCAGCGGGGGGTCAAGATACGCAGTATTTT. Residues: CASSLVSAGGQDTQYF.

The chain employs TRBV18 and TRBJ2-3; the D gene is possibly TRBD1 (6 bases). The CDR3 covers 15 residues. Germline V gene data show CDR1 as KGHSH and CDR2 as LQKENI. Trimming shortened V by 3 bases and J by 1 base, and 11 bases separated the two germline ends. The CDR3 spells CASSPRDIRTDTQYF. CDR3 in DNA: TGTGCCAGCTCACCGAGGGACATCCGCACAGATACGCAGTATTTT.

The chain combines TRBV7-3 with TRBJ1-2; 7 nucleotides match TRBD1. V shed 2 bases and J 0 bases; nucleotides not matched to a gene: 12. This CDR3 is built from 18 residues. The germline gives CDR1 SGHTA, CDR2 FQGTGA. The chain's CDR3 is CASSLVQGTVNTNYGYTF. The CDR3 DNA follows: TGTGCCAGCAGCTTAGTTCAGGGGACAGTGAATACTAACTATGGCTACACCTTC.

The chain recombines TRBV5-1 with TRBJ2-7, with D uncertain. V dropped 4 bases and J dropped 0 bases, with 11 bases sitting between them. This CDR3 is 14 amino acids long. CDR1 is SGHRS, CDR2 YFSETQ, per germline. The CDR3 is CASSPQASSYEQYF. The CDR3 coding sequence is TGCGCCAGCAGCCCACAAGCGAGCTCCTACGAGCAGTACTTC.

The J gene is TRBJ1-1, the V gene TRBV29-1; D is ambiguous. From germline, CDR1 is SQVTM and CDR2 ANQGSEA. The V end was cut by 5 bases, the J end by 1 base, with 14 bases between. The CDR3 length is 14 residues. CDR3 sequence: CSVREDRRNTEAFF. CDR3 sequence (DNA): TGCAGCGTTCGGGAAGACCGACGGAACACTGAAGCTTTCTTT.

Here the CDR3 reads CASSIVHGLAGTSETQYF. In DNA, the CDR3 is TGTGCCAGTAGTATAGTCCACGGACTAGCGGGGACATCAGAGACCCAGTACTTC. This chain links TRBV19 with TRBJ2-5; 12 positions match TRBD2. This CDR3 has 18 amino acids. J gave up 4 bases and V 1 base, and 10 bases lay outside the gene matches. Germline V lookup: CDR1 LNHDA, CDR2 SQIVND (reference sequence).

The chain links TRBV3-1 (or the pseudogene TRBV3-2) to TRBJ2-1; 12 bases map to TRBD2. Germline CDR1 is LGHDT and CDR2 is YNNKEL (reference sequence). The CDR3 runs to 15 residues. V trimming: 2 bases; J trimming: 7 bases; junction bases outside the gene matches: 3. The DNA for the CDR3 is TGTGCCAGCAGCCAACTAGCGGGGGGGCGAAATGAGCAGTTCTTC. Translated: CASSQLAGGRNEQFF.

This clone has at least ten counts. Other nucleotide sequences from this sample produce the same CDR3. The chain couples TRBV5-1 to TRBJ1-2; D is possibly TRBD1 (6 bases). This CDR3 has 13 amino acids. Germline values: CDR1 SGHRS, CDR2 YFSETQ. The germline V and J ends were trimmed by 4 bases and 3 bases, with 10 bases remaining between them. The CDR3 bases are TGCGCCAGCAGCCCTAGGACAGACTATGGCTACACCTTC. As protein: CASSPRTDYGYTF.

The J gene is TRBJ1-4, the V gene TRBV2; 8 nucleotides line up with TRBD1. The CDR3 is made up of 16 amino acids. The trim removed 5 bases at V and 5 bases at J, leaving 10 bases unmatched. The germline V gene has CDR1 SNHLY and CDR2 FYNNEI. In DNA, the CDR3 is TGTGCCAGCAGTCAGCCGACAGGGGCGCCGAATGAAAAACTGTTTTTT. It yields the protein CASSQPTGAPNEKLFF.

This chain links TRBV11-3 with TRBJ2-4; 8 nucleotides align to TRBD1. The CDR3 length is 16 residues. V gave up 2 bases and J gave up 0 bases; unmatched junction bases: 3. Germline CDR1 reads SGHNT; CDR2 reads YENEEA. CDR3 in amino acids: CASSLKTGVAKNIQYF. The CDR3 nucleotides are TGTGCCAGCAGCTTAAAGACAGGGGTAGCCAAAAACATTCAGTACTTC.

This sequence joins TRBV5-1 and TRBJ1-6, with D tentatively TRBD1 (6 bases). V lost 4 bases, J lost 0 bases, and 20 bases lay in between. Germline loops: CDR1 SGHRS, CDR2 YFSETQ. This CDR3 spans 19 amino acids. The CDR3 DNA sequence: TGCGCCAGCAGCCCGAGGCCGGACAGTCGGAGCTCCTATAATTCACCCCTCCACTTT. Protein product: CASSPRPDSRSSYNSPLHF.

This chain joins TRBV20-1 and TRBJ2-1, with D perhaps matching TRBD2 (6 bases). CDR1 and CDR2 (germline): DFQATT, SNEGSKA (reference sequence). There are 14 residues in the CDR3. The V and J ends lost 3 bases and 6 bases respectively, with 15 bases between them. As DNA, the CDR3 is TGCAGTGCTAGTCTTGCGGGACGCCTCAATGAGCAGTTCTTC. Its translation: CSASLAGRLNEQFF.

The gene calls are TRBV19 and TRBJ1-2, with 9 positions matching TRBD1. Unmatched junction bases numbered 7, after V lost 1 base and J lost 7 bases. This CDR3 has 15 amino acids. Germline CDR1 is LNHDA and CDR2 is SQIVND (reference sequence). CDR3 bases: TGTGCCAGTAGTATAGCTGGGACAGGGACTTTTGGCTACACCTTC. Its protein product is CASSIAGTGTFGYTF.

This chain links TRBV30 with TRBJ1-1, with D unresolved. Per germline, CDR1 GTSNPN and CDR2 SVGIG (reference sequence). Trimming stripped 0 bases from V and 5 bases from J, with 13 bases between. This CDR3 comprises 14 residues. CDR3 DNA: TGTGCCTGGAGTGTACTTAGTTCCGGGACTGAAGCTTTCTTT. Protein: CAWSVLSSGTEAFF.

The chain uses TRBV28 and TRBJ2-3; the D gene is possibly TRBD1 (5 bases). With 3 bases removed from V and 0 bases from J, the gap between germline ends came to 13 bases. This CDR3 is built from 16 residues. Germline V gene data show CDR1 as MDHEN and CDR2 as SYDVKM. CDR3: CASSFVGVRSTDTQYF. CDR3 DNA sequence: TGTGCCAGCAGTTTCGTAGGGGTCCGTAGCACAGATACGCAGTATTTT.

About this clone: Other DNA variants within this sample encode the same CDR3. The CDR3 loop is CAWRRTGSNQPQHF. DNA for the CDR3: TGTGCCTGGAGGCGCACAGGGAGCAATCAGCCCCAGCATTTT. The chain combines TRBV30 with TRBJ1-5, with a possible D match to TRBD1 (6 bases). Trimming pared 3 bases from V and 1 base from J, leaving 10 bases between. The CDR3 totals 14 residues. Germline CDR1 is GTSNPN and CDR2 is SVGIG (reference sequence). Based on the CDR3 plus reference TRBV30 and TRBJ1-5, the full variable domain is SQTIHQWPATLVQPVGSPLSLECTVEGTSNPNLYWYRQAAGRGLQLLFYSVGIGQISSEVPQNLSASRPQDRQFILSSKKLLLSDSGFYLCAWRRTGSNQPQHFGDGTRLSIL.